Listed here are 17 T cell receptor beta chains from one sample, sequenced in a study of blood T cell repertoires in COVID-19. Clones were read by immunoSEQ multiplex PCR, and TCRdb kept only the in-frame ones, dropping some. In the table there are about 270,000 clones, just under 90% of which are singletons. Material for sequencing was PBMCs or T cells enriched from blood (not recorded which). The receptor source for this set is a woman younger than 45 with acute COVID-19.

Only one count was recorded for this clone. The rearrangement uses TRBV7-2 and TRBJ2-7, with D perhaps TRBD2 (5 bases). The length of the CDR3 is 13 residues. The germline V and J ends were trimmed by 4 bases and 5 bases, with 12 bases remaining between them. The V gene's germline CDR1 is SGHTA and CDR2 FQGNSA. The chain's CDR3 is CASSSKTINEQYF. The CDR3 DNA reads as TGTGCCAGCAGCTCGAAGACTATTAACGAGCAGTACTTC.

The J gene is TRBJ2-7, the V gene TRBV15, with TRBD1 matching 8 bases. The length of the CDR3 is 12 residues. Germline CDR1 is LNHNV and CDR2 is YYDKDF (reference sequence). After removal of 5 bases from V and 6 bases from J, the junction contained 3 bases not matched to a gene. The CDR3 DNA is TGTGCCACCAGCTGGACAGGGTCCGAGCAGTACTTC. This gives the protein CATSWTGSEQYF.

The chain couples TRBV28 to TRBJ2-1; D is perhaps TRBD2 (5 bases). This CDR3 is 12 amino acids long. Germline CDR1 and CDR2: MDHEN and SYDVKM. The germline V and J ends were trimmed by 7 bases and 5 bases, with 9 bases remaining between them. The CDR3 DNA sequence: TGTGCCAGCATGGGAGAGAACAATGAGCAGTTCTTC. Protein: CASMGENNEQFF.

The V and J genes are TRBV29-1 and TRBJ1-4; D perhaps matches TRBD1 (5 bases). Germline CDR1 and CDR2: SQVTM and ANQGSEA. With 3 bases removed from V and 8 bases from J, the gap between germline ends came to 10 bases. The CDR3 is 12 residues long. This CDR3 is CSVDAEGEKLFF. The CDR3 nucleotides read TGCAGCGTTGACGCGGAGGGGGAAAAACTGTTTTTT.

The chain carries TRBV3-1 (or the pseudogene TRBV3-2) and TRBJ2-7, with 11 nucleotides matching TRBD1. V lost 6 bases to trimming and J lost 2 bases; unmatched junction nucleotides: 15. The germline CDR1 and CDR2 sequences are LGHDT and YNNKEL (reference sequence). CDR3 length equals 18 residues. Here the CDR3 reads CASSPEAGTGGRPYEQYF. Written as DNA, the CDR3 is TGTGCCAGCAGTCCCGAAGCCGGGACAGGGGGAAGGCCCTACGAGCAGTACTTC.

V gene TRBV7-2 combines with J gene TRBJ2-1, with D maybe TRBD2 (7 bases). Germline loops: CDR1 SGHTA, CDR2 FQGNSA. The V end was cut by 1 base, the J end by 2 bases, with 9 bases between. This CDR3 contains 15 residues. DNA of the CDR3: TGTGCCAGCAGCTTAGGGGGGGGGCCCTACAATGAGCAGTTCTTC. Translation gives CASSLGGGPYNEQFF. Drawing the rest from reference TRBV7-2 and TRBJ2-1, the complete variable domain is GAGVSQSPSNKVTEKGKDVELRCDPISGHTALYWYRQSLGQGLEFLIYFQGNSAPDKSGLPSDRFSAERTGGSVSTLTIQRTQQEDSAVYLCASSLGGGPYNEQFFGPGTRLTVL.

The CDR3, as DNA: TGTGCCAGCAGTAAGGGACAGGGGGCGCCCGGGGAGCTGTTTTTT. This encodes CASSKGQGAPGELFF. The rearrangement uses TRBV6-2 or TRBV6-3 and TRBJ2-2, with 12 positions matching TRBD1. Germline V gene lookup returns CDR1 MNHEY and CDR2 SVGEGT. After removal of 5 bases from V and 6 bases from J, the junction contained 4 bases not matched to a gene. This CDR3 is 15 amino acids long.

The gene calls are TRBV7-2 and TRBJ1-5, with 8 bases that match TRBD1. This CDR3 is built from 13 residues. The J segment lost 3 bases and the V segment lost 8 bases, leaving 3 bases of the junction unmatched. From germline, CDR1 is SGHTA and CDR2 FQGNSA. CDR3 in amino acids: CASGQGTNQPQHF. The CDR3 coding sequence is TGTGCCAGCGGACAGGGTACCAATCAGCCCCAGCATTTT.

V is TRBV2 and J is TRBJ2-1; 8 bases align to TRBD2. Trimming removed 5 bases from V and 0 bases from J; junction bases left unmatched: 9. This CDR3 region has 17 residues. Per germline, CDR1 SNHLY and CDR2 FYNNEI. The CDR3: CASSFGGSGSSYNEQFF. CDR3 nucleotides: TGTGCCAGCAGTTTTGGGGGAAGCGGGAGCTCCTACAATGAGCAGTTCTTC.

The chain recombines TRBV24-1 with TRBJ2-7; the match to TRBD2 covers 7 bases. Germline values: CDR1 KGHDR, CDR2 SFDVKD. The length of the CDR3 is 16 residues. V lost 3 bases to trimming and J lost 1 base; unmatched junction nucleotides: 8. The CDR3 protein is CATSDPSSGGSYEQYF. Here the CDR3 DNA reads TGTGCCACCAGTGATCCTTCTAGCGGAGGATCCTACGAGCAGTACTTC.

The V gene is TRBV28, the J gene TRBJ2-3, with D possibly matching TRBD2 (5 bases). Trimming stripped 8 bases from V and 6 bases from J, with 12 bases between. CDR1 is MDHEN and CDR2 is SYDVKM in the germline V gene. The CDR3 extends over 12 amino acids. The CDR3 protein is CASGLARDTQYF. DNA of the CDR3: TGTGCCAGCGGGCTAGCTCGGGATACGCAGTATTTT.

The chain is built from TRBV24-1 and TRBJ2-1, with 8 positions matching TRBD2. CDR3 size: 17 residues. J lost 9 bases, V lost 0 bases, and 12 bases had no gene match. Germline V lookup: CDR1 KGHDR, CDR2 SFDVKD. The CDR3 is CATSDLLAGAGVAEQFF. The DNA for the CDR3 is TGTGCCACCAGTGATTTGCTGGCGGGAGCGGGAGTGGCTGAGCAGTTCTTC.

The genes are TRBV4-2 and TRBJ2-2; possible D gene TRBD1, 6 bases. Germline assignment: CDR1 LGHNA and CDR2 YNFKEQ. The V gene lost 0 bases and the J gene lost 0 bases, with 8 bases spanning the gap. The CDR3 consists of 16 residues. The CDR3 sequence: CASSQEAGANTGELFF. CDR3 in DNA: TGTGCCAGCAGCCAAGAGGCAGGGGCGAACACCGGGGAGCTGTTTTTT.

This clone was detected once. The V call is TRBV11-2, the J call TRBJ2-7; 8 bases align to TRBD1. CDR3 length: 16 amino acids. Germline-derived CDR1 and CDR2 are SGHAT and FQNNGV. Germline trimming cut 0 bases from V and 6 bases from J; bases unmatched to any gene: 10. CDR3 coding DNA: TGTGCCAGCAGCTTAGAAGACAGGGGAGTAGGTTTCGAGCAGTACTTC. It yields the protein CASSLEDRGVGFEQYF.

The table lists this clone with a count of one. The V call is TRBV29-1, the J call TRBJ2-5; 7 nucleotides line up with TRBD2. Germline V CDR1 and CDR2: SQVTM, ANQGSEA. This CDR3 has 16 amino acids. V was pared by 7 bases and J by 0 bases, with 14 bases of the junction left unmatched. CDR3 coding DNA: TGCAGCGCCGGCGCCTGGGGTAGCGGGTACCAAGAGACCCAGTACTTC. This encodes CSAGAWGSGYQETQYF.

This chain joins TRBV5-4 and TRBJ2-7; 12 nucleotides line up with TRBD1. CDR1 is SGHNT and CDR2 is YYREEE in the germline V gene (reference sequence). The CDR3 consists of 16 residues. V was pared by 0 bases and J by 3 bases, with 4 bases of the junction left unmatched. Written as DNA, the CDR3 is TGTGCCAGCAGCTTGGCCGGGACAGGGGGCCTCTACGAGCAGTACTTC. Translated, it gives CASSLAGTGGLYEQYF.

This chain joins TRBV19 and TRBJ2-1; TRBD2 might be the D (6 bases). The CDR3 is 10 amino acids. In germline, CDR1 is LNHDA, CDR2 SQIVND (reference sequence). The germline V and J ends were trimmed by 10 bases and 8 bases, with 9 bases remaining between them. Written as DNA, the CDR3 is TGTGCCACGGGAGATTATGAGCAGTTCTTC. Encoded protein: CATGDYEQFF.